This TCR beta chain was captured by sequencing in a study of siplizumab effects on memory and regulatory T cells. TCRdb's table, derived via immunoSEQ multiplex PCR, lists solely in-frame clones and lacks some. The sample has about 110,000 clones; 92% are singletons. The J segment lost 7 bases and the V segment lost 4 bases, leaving 3 bases of the junction unmatched. The CDR3 is made up of 13 amino acids. Germline CDR1 reads SGHVS; CDR2 reads FQNEAQ. The rearrangement joins TRBV7-8 to TRBJ1-1; TRBD1 agrees at 10 bases. Sequencing input: Tregs sorted from blood. The origin of this receptor is a human donor in good health. DNA of the CDR3: TGTGCCAGCAGCTATTGGGACAGGGGTGAAGCTTTCTTT. Translated: CASSYWDRGEAFF.